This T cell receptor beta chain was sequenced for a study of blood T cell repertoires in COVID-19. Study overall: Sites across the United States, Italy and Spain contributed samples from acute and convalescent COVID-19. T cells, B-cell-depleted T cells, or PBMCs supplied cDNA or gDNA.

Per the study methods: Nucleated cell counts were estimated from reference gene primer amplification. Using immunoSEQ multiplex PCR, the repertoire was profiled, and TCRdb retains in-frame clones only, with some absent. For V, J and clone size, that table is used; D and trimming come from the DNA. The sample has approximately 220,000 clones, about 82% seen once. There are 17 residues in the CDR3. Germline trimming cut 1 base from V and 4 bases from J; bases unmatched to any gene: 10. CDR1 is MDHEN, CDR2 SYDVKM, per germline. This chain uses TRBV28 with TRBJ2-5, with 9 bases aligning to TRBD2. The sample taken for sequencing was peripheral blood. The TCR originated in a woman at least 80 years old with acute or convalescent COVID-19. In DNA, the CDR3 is TGTGCCAGCAGTTTATTAGTTAGCGGGAGATCTGGAGAGACCCAGTACTTC. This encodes CASSLLVSGRSGETQYF.